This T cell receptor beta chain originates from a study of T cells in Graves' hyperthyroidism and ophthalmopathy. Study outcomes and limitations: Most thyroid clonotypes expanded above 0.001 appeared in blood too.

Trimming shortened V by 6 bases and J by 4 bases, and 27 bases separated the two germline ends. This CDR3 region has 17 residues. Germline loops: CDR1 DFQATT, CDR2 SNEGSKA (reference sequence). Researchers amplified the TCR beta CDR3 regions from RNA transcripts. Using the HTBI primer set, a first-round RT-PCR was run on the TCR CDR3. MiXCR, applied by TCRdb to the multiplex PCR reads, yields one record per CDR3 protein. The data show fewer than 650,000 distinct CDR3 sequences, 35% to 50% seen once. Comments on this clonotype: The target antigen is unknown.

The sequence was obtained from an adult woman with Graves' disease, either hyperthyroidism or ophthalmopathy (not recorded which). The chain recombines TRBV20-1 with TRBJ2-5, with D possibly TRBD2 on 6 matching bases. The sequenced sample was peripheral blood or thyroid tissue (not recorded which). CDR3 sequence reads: CSARDLSPPTAGETQYF. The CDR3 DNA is TGCAGTGCCCGGGACCTTTCGCCACCTACAGCGGGAGAGACCCAGTACTTC.